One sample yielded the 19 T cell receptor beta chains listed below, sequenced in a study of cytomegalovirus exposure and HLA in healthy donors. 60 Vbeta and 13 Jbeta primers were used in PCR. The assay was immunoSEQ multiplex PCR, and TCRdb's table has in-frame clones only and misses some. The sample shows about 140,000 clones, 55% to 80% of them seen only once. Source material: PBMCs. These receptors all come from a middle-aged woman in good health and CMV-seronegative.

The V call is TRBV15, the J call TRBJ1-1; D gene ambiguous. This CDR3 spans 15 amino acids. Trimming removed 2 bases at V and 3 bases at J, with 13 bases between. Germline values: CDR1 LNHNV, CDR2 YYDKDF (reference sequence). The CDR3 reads CATSRTQKADTEAFF. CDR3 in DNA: TGTGCCACCAGCAGAACCCAGAAAGCGGACACTGAAGCTTTCTTT.

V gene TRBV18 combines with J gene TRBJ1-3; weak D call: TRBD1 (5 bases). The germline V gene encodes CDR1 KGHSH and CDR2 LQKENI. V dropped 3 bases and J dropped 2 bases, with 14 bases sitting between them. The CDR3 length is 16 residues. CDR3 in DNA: TGTGCCAGCTCACCTTTTGACCCAGGGACTGGAAACACCATATATTTT. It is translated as CASSPFDPGTGNTIYF.

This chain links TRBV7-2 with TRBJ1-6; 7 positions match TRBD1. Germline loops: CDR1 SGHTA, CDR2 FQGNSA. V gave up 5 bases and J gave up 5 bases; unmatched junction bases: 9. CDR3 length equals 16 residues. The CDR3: CASSLGGTEDNSPLHF. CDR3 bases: TGTGCCAGCAGCCTAGGGGGGACAGAAGATAATTCACCCCTCCACTTT.

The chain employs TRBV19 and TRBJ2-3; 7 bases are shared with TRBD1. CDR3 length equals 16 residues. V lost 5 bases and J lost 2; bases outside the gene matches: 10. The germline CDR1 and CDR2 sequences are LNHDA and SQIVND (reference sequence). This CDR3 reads CASSSISGQITDTQYF. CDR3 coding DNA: TGTGCCAGTAGTTCCATTTCGGGACAGATCACAGATACGCAGTATTTT.

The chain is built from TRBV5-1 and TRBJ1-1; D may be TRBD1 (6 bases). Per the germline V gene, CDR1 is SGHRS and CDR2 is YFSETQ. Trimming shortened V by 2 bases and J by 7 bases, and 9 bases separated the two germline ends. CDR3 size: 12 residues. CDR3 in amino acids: CASSFRQDEAFF. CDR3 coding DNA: TGCGCCAGCAGCTTCCGACAGGATGAAGCTTTCTTT.

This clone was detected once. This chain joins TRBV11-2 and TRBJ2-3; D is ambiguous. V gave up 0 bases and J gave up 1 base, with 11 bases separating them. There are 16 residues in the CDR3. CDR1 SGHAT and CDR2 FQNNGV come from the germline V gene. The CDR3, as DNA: TGTGCCAGCAGCTTAGATGTGGGCTCGGGCACAGATACGCAGTATTTT. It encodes CASSLDVGSGTDTQYF.

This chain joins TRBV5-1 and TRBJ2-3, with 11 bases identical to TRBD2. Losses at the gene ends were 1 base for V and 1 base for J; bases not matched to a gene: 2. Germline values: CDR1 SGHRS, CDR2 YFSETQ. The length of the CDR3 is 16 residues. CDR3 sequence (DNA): TGCGCCAGCAGCTTGTCGACTAGCGGGGGCACAGATACGCAGTATTTT. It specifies CASSLSTSGGTDTQYF.

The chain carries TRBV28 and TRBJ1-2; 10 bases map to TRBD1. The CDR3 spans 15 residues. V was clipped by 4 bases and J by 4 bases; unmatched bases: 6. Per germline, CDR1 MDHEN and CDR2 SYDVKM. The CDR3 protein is CASSWVTGGAYGYTF. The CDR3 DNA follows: TGTGCCAGCAGTTGGGTGACAGGGGGCGCCTATGGCTACACCTTC.

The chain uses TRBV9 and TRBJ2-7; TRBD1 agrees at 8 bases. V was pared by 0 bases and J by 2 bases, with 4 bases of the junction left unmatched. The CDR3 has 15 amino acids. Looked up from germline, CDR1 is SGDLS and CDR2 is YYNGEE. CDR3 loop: CASSVGQGATYEQYF. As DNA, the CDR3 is TGTGCCAGCAGCGTAGGGCAGGGGGCAACCTACGAGCAGTACTTC. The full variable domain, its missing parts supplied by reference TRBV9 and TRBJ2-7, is DSGVTQTPKHLITATGQRVTLRCSPRSGDLSVYWYQQSLDQGLQFLIQYYNGEERAKGNILERFSAQQFPDLHSELNLSSLELGDSALYFCASSVGQGATYEQYFGPGTRLTVT.

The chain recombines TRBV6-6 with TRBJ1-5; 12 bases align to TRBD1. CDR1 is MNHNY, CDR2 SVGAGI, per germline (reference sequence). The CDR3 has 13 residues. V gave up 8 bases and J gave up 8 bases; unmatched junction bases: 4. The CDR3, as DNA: TGTGCCAGCGGGACAGGGGGCGTGGAGCCCCAGCATTTT. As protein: CASGTGGVEPQHF.

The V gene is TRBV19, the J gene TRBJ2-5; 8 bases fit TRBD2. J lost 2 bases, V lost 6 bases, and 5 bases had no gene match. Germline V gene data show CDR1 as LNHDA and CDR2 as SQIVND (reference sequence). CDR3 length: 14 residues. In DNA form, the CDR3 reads TGTGCCAGTAGCCCCCGGGGGGGACAAGAGACCCAGTACTTC. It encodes CASSPRGGQETQYF.

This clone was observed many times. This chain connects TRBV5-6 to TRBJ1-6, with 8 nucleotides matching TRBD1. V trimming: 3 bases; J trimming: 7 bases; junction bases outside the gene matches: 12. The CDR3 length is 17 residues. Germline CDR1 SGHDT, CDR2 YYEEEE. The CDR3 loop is CASSSMRTGLGNSPLHF. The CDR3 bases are TGTGCCAGCAGCTCCATGAGGACAGGGTTAGGGAATTCACCCCTCCACTTT.

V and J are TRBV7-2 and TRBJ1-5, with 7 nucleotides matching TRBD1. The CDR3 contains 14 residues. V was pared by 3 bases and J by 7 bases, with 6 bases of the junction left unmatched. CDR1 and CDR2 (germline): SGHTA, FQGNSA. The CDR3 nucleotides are TGTGCCAGCAGCTTTAGACAGGGTGAACAGCCCCAGCATTTT. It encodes CASSFRQGEQPQHF.

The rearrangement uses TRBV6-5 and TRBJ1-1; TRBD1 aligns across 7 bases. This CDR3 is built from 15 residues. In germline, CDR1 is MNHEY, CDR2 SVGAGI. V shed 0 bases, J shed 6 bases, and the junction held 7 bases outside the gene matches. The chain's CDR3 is CASSYSPQGFSEAFF. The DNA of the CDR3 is TGTGCCAGCAGTTACTCGCCACAGGGGTTCTCTGAAGCTTTCTTT.

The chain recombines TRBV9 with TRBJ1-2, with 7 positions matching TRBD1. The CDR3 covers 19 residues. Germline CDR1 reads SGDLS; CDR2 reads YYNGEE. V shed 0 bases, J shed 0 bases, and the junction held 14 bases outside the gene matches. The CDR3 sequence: CASSVGSGQRPDANYGYTF. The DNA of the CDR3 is TGTGCCAGCAGCGTAGGGTCGGGACAGCGACCTGACGCTAACTATGGCTACACCTTC.

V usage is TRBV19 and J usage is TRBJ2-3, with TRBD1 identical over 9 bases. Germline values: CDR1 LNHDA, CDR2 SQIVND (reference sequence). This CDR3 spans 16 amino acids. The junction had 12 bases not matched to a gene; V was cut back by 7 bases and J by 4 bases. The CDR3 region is CASKSPGQGGSDTQYF. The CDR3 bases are TGTGCCAGTAAATCCCCGGGACAGGGAGGGTCAGATACGCAGTATTTT. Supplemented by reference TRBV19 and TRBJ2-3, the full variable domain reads DGGITQSPKYLFRKEGQNVTLSCEQNLNHDAMYWYRQDPGQGLRLIYYSQIVNDFQKGDIAEGYSVSREKKESFPLTVTSAQKNPTAFYLCASKSPGQGGSDTQYFGPGTRLTVL.

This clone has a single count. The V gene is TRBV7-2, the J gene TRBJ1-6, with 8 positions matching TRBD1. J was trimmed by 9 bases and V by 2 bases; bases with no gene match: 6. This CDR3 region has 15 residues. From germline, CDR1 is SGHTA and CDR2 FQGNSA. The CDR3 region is CASSLNGQGLSPLHF. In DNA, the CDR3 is TGTGCCAGCAGCTTAAACGGACAGGGCCTTTCACCCCTCCACTTT.

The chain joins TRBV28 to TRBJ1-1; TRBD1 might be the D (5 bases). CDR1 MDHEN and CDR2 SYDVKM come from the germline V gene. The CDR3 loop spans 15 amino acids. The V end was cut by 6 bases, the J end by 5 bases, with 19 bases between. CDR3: CASRILGGFGTEAFF. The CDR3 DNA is TGTGCCAGCAGAATACTTGGGGGGTTTGGGACTGAAGCTTTCTTT.

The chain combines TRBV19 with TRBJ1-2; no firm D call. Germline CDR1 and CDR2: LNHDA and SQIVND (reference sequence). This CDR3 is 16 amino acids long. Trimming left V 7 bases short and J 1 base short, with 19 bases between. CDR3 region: CASTPGRSYLNYGYTF. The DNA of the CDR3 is TGTGCCAGTACCCCCGGTCGGTCTTACCTTAACTATGGCTACACCTTC.